Reported below is one TCR beta chain. These data are taken from a study of CD4 T cells in relation to SARS-CoV-2 and coronaviruses. V lost 7 bases and J lost 2, with 9 bases in between. This CDR3 comprises 13 residues. Germline CDR1 SNHLY, CDR2 FYNNEI. Generated by immunoSEQ multiplex PCR, the TCRdb table keeps only in-frame clones and is missing some. The sample includes 30,000 to 45,000 clones, approximately 90% seen only once; the top ten take less than 10%. The chain links TRBV2 to TRBJ1-3; unclear D gene. Sequencing was done on a sample of memory CD4+ T cells from PBMCs. The source is an adult with COVID-19. The CDR3 spells CASTREAGNTIYF. Here the CDR3 DNA reads TGTGCCAGCACTAGGGAGGCTGGAAACACCATATATTTT.